These T cell receptor beta chains were read from a single sample in a study of blood T cells in healthy people across ages. TCRdb reprocessed the 5' RACE reads via MiXCR and lists one record per CDR3 protein. The sample holds about 830,000 distinct CDR3 sequences, roughly 60% seen once. Sequenced: blood. These receptors all come from a man aged 25 to 40 in good health. CDR3s include the opening cysteine and the closing phenylalanine or tryptophan. The D gene is left open where the match is weak. Size is omitted from some rows. Given values are once, few, many or a class for expanded clones.

d_call,clone_size,cdr3_length,j_call,v_call,cdr3_aa
.,few,16,TRBJ2-6,TRBV18,CASSPTGPSGANVLTF
.,.,12,TRBJ1-1,TRBV29-1,CSVGGTPNGAFF
.,.,18,TRBJ1-1,TRBV11-2,CASSLALPAATENTEAFF
TRBD2,.,12,TRBJ2-1,TRBV20-1,CSGLAGSNEQFF
.,.,17,TRBJ2-7,TRBV28,CASLKLGVTNLTYEQYF
.,.,13,TRBJ1-4,TRBV10-3,CATSIMEGEKLFF
.,.,15,TRBJ2-1,TRBV20-1,CSARRPYLVANEQFF
.,.,15,TRBJ1-2,TRBV28,CASSPPGRSFYGYTF
.,.,16,TRBJ1-6,TRBV7-2,CASSLGAGRGGSPLHF
TRBD1,once,15,TRBJ2-1,TRBV6-5,CASSSDRGHYNEQFF
TRBD2,.,15,TRBJ2-4,TRBV3-1,CASSPLAGGGNIQYF
TRBD2,.,16,TRBJ2-1,TRBV7-3,CASSLAGLAGGHEQFF
.,.,14,TRBJ2-7,TRBV2,CASSATRDSYEQYF
.,once,16,TRBJ2-1,TRBV9,CAGSVEATRSYNEQFF
TRBD2,.,16,TRBJ2-1,TRBV20-1,CSATVLAGGSLDEQFF
.,.,15,TRBJ1-2,TRBV9,CASSASLTGSYGYTF
.,.,16,TRBJ1-5,TRBV5-1,CASSLAGGNSNQPQHF
.,.,19,TRBJ1-5,TRBV3-1,CASSQHPVRGGRSNQPQHF
.,.,15,TRBJ2-3,TRBV27,CASSLSVGGTDTQYF
TRBD1,.,15,TRBJ2-7,TRBV14,CASSLIQGVVYEQYF
.,few,15,TRBJ2-6,TRBV11-1,CARDRGGSGANVLTF
.,.,14,TRBJ2-1,TRBV15,CATSRDLTVKEQFF
.,few,15,TRBJ2-5,TRBV5-1,CASSPAGGLQETQYF
.,.,16,TRBJ2-1,TRBV10-3,CAISVFEQGESNEQFF
.,.,16,TRBJ2-6,TRBV5-1,CASSLEPFGGANVLTF
TRBD1,.,16,TRBJ1-2,TRBV7-9,CASSPYLDRVAHGYTF
.,.,13,TRBJ2-7,TRBV21-1,CASSDSVAYEQYF
TRBD1,few,14,TRBJ2-7,TRBV29-1,CSVETSPGGYEQYF
TRBD2,.,15,TRBJ2-1,TRBV9,CASSYSGGYYNEQFF
.,.,14,TRBJ1-5,TRBV7-9,CASSSTYANQPQHF
.,.,16,TRBJ2-3,TRBV2,CASTKYGGGSTDTQYF
.,.,13,TRBJ2-1,TRBV29-1,CSVWGITYNEQFF
.,.,15,TRBJ2-1,TRBV6-5,CASREVPQNYNEQFF
.,.,12,TRBJ2-7,TRBV20-1,CSARGDPYEQYF
TRBD1,.,14,TRBJ2-7,TRBV28,CASIPTGDNYEQYF
TRBD1,.,16,TRBJ2-1,TRBV7-2,CASSLEGTGGRNEQFF
.,.,16,TRBJ2-5,TRBV20-1,CSARRGSGGSQETQYF
TRBD2,.,14,.,TRBV7-9,CASSFRLAQETQYF
TRBD1,few,15,TRBJ2-5,TRBV3-1,CASSRGQGARETQYF
TRBD1,.,15,TRBJ2-7,TRBV6-2/TRBV6-3,CASRKTGTATYEQYF